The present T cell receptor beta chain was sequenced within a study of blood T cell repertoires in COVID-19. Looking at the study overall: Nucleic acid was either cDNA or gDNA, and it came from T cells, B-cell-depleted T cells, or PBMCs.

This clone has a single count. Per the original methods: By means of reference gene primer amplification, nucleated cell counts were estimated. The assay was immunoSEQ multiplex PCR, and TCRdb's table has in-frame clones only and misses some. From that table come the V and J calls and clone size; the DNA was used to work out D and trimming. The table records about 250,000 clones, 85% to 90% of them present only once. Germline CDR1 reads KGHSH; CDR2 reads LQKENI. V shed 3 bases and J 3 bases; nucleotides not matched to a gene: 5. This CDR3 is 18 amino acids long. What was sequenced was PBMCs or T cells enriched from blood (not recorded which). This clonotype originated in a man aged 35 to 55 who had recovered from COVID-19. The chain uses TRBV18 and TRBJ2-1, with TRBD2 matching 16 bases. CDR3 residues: CASSPPGLAGGGYNEQFF. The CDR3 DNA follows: TGTGCCAGCTCACCTCCGGGACTAGCGGGAGGGGGCTACAATGAGCAGTTCTTC. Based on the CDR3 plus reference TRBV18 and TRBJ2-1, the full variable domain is NAGVMQNPRHLVRRRGQEARLRCSPMKGHSHVYWYRQLPEEGLKFMVYLQKENIIDESGMPKERFSAEFPKEGPSILRIQQVVRGDSAAYFCASSPPGLAGGGYNEQFFGPGTRLTVL.